This is a list of T cell receptor beta chains from one sample in a study of cytotoxic CD8 clonotypes in ibrutinib-treated CLL. Assay used: immunoSEQ multiplex PCR; TCRdb lists only in-frame clones, some missing. The sample holds about 300,000 clones; 70% to 80% are singletons and the top ten take about 5.3%. Sample: PBMCs, taken at disease progression, from a patient treated with ibrutinib. The receptors stem from a human donor with chronic lymphocytic leukemia. CDR3s include the opening cysteine and the closing phenylalanine or tryptophan. The order of the fields is CDR3 protein, CDR3 DNA, D gene, V gene, clone size, J gene. The D gene is left open where the match is weak. For some rows the clone size is stated as once, few or many, or as a class when expanded; others skip it.

CAGGPTRETQYF TGTGCCGGCGGACCGACGAGGGAGACCCAGTACTTC . TRBV2 . TRBJ2-5
CASSPRRTGATYEQYF TGTGCCAGCTCACCACGAAGGACAGGGGCGACCTACGAGCAGTACTTC TRBD1 TRBV18 . TRBJ2-7
CAISLAGGLTGELFF TGTGCCATCAGTTTAGCGGGAGGGCTAACCGGGGAGCTGTTTTTT TRBD2 TRBV10-3 . TRBJ2-2
CASSLGREWDTGELFF TGTGCCAGCAGCTTAGGGCGGGAGTGGGACACCGGGGAGCTGTTTTTT TRBD2 TRBV5-6 . TRBJ2-2
CASSYDRYNEQFF TGTGCCAGCAGCTACGACAGGTACAATGAGCAGTTCTTC . TRBV7-3 . TRBJ2-1
CASSLSAGRTRNEQFF TGCGCCAGCAGCTTGTCAGCGGGTCGGACCCGGAATGAGCAGTTCTTC . TRBV5-1 . TRBJ2-1
CASSVGVSGRAKRTYNEQFF TGTGCCAGCAGCGTAGGCGTCAGCGGGAGAGCCAAACGAACCTACAATGAGCAGTTCTTC TRBD2 TRBV9 . TRBJ2-1
CASSRPRLARPYEQYF TGTGCCAGCAGTCGCCCTCGACTAGCGAGACCCTACGAGCAGTACTTC TRBD2 TRBV7-3 . TRBJ2-7
CASSLQREGGADTQYF TGTGCCAGCAGCTTGCAGCGGGAGGGGGGCGCAGATACGCAGTATTTT TRBD2 TRBV7-2 . TRBJ2-3
CASRTSGGLTEAFF TGCGCCAGCAGAACGTCGGGGGGCCTCACTGAAGCTTTCTTT . TRBV5-1 . TRBJ1-1
CARKGVRGLEQYF TGTGCCAGAAAGGGTGTTAGGGGACTCGAGCAGTACTTC . TRBV19 . TRBJ2-7
CASSLLTHQETQYF TGTGCCAGCAGCTTATTGACCCATCAAGAGACCCAGTACTTC . TRBV11-1 . TRBJ2-5
CASSPGQGFLETQYF TGTGCCAGCAGCCCGGGACAGGGTTTTCTAGAGACCCAGTACTTC TRBD1 TRBV5-6 . TRBJ2-5
CASSQATGYNQPQHF TGCGCCAGCAGCCAAGCCACAGGGTATAATCAGCCCCAGCATTTT . TRBV4-1 . TRBJ1-5
CAVFPEAFF TGTGCCGTTTTTCCTGAAGCTTTCTTT . TRBV7-9 . TRBJ1-1
CASSRGGRGKGNTEAFF TGTGCCAGCAGCCGGGGTGGGAGGGGGAAAGGGAACACTGAAGCTTTCTTT . TRBV7-8 . TRBJ1-1
CASSPDRDRVAEAFF TGTGCCAGCAGCCCTGACCGGGACAGGGTTGCTGAAGCTTTCTTT TRBD1 TRBV7-6 . TRBJ1-1
CATSGQENYGYTF TGTGCCACCAGTGGACAGGAGAACTATGGCTACACCTTC TRBD1 TRBV15 . TRBJ1-2
CASSPRQGAVGETQYF TGCGCCAGCAGCCCCCGACAGGGGGCCGTAGGAGAGACCCAGTACTTC TRBD1 TRBV4-1 once TRBJ2-5
CASFSPRHSGRRPYEQYF TGTGCCAGCTTTAGTCCCCGTCATAGCGGGCGCAGGCCCTACGAGCAGTACTTC TRBD2 TRBV2 . TRBJ2-7
CATRLAVVYEQYF TGTGCCACTCGGCTAGCGGTTGTCTACGAGCAGTACTTC TRBD2 TRBV10-3 few TRBJ2-7
CAISDPARDRTQKQYF TGTGCCATCAGTGATCCCGCACGGGACAGGACCCAGAAGCAGTACTTC TRBD1 TRBV10-3 . TRBJ2-7
CSVVFGTGSSGNTIYF TGCAGCGTTGTCTTCGGGACAGGGTCCTCTGGAAACACCATATATTTT TRBD1 TRBV29-1 once TRBJ1-3